The 8 T cell receptor beta chains given below trace back to one sample, sequenced in a study of blood T cell repertoires in COVID-19. Profiled with immunoSEQ multiplex PCR; TCRdb holds only in-frame clones, not every one. Of 99,000 or so clones in the sample, about 91% were seen once. Sequencing was done on a sample of peripheral blood. The receptor source for this set is a human donor in a cohort sampled during active COVID-19.

The rearrangement links TRBV2 to TRBJ2-5; D might be TRBD1 (6 bases). The CDR3 runs to 13 residues. Trimming removed 6 bases from V and 2 bases from J, with 10 bases in between. The germline V gene has CDR1 SNHLY and CDR2 FYNNEI. CDR3 coding DNA: TGTGCCAGCAGGAGGACAGAACAAGAGACCCAGTACTTC. Residues: CASRRTEQETQYF.

The chain uses TRBV4-3 and TRBJ2-5; unclear D gene. Trimming stripped 2 bases from V and 4 bases from J, with 8 bases between. The CDR3 is 13 residues long. CDR1 and CDR2 from the germline V gene are LGHNA and YSLEER. CDR3 sequence (DNA): TGCGCCAGCAGCCAATCCCTGCGAGAGACCCAGTACTTC. This encodes CASSQSLRETQYF.

This rearrangement joins TRBV11-2 to TRBJ2-3, with TRBD2 matching over 7 bases. The CDR3 loop spans 16 amino acids. The V and J ends lost 0 bases and 3 bases, in that order; junction bases with no gene match: 6. Germline-derived CDR1 and CDR2 are SGHAT and FQNNGV. DNA for the CDR3: TGTGCCAGCAGCTTAGAGGGCAGCGGGGCGACAGATACGCAGTATTTT. It codes for CASSLEGSGATDTQYF.

CDR3 protein: CASSLFSGTTNEKLFF. The CDR3 region has the DNA TGTGCCAGCAGTTTATTTTCGGGGACAACTAATGAAAAACTGTTTTTT. The chain carries TRBV27 and TRBJ1-4; D not certain. V was shortened by 1 base and J by 0 bases, with 9 bases between the two germline ends. This CDR3 region has 16 residues. Germline CDR1 MNHEY, CDR2 SMNVEV (reference sequence).

V and J are TRBV18 and TRBJ1-6; the match to TRBD1 covers 11 bases. The trim removed 5 bases at V and 9 bases at J, leaving 3 bases unmatched. The CDR3 consists of 14 residues. CDR1 and CDR2 (germline): KGHSH, LQKENI. CDR3 nucleotide sequence: TGTGCCAGCTCAAGGACAGGGGGCGTTTCACCCCTCCACTTT. The encoded protein is CASSRTGGVSPLHF.

The chain uses TRBV7-2 and TRBJ2-2; TRBD2 agrees at 8 bases. CDR3 length: 15 residues. After removal of 3 bases from V and 6 bases from J, the junction contained 6 bases not matched to a gene. CDR1 is SGHTA and CDR2 is FQGNSA in the germline V gene. The CDR3 is CASSFGAGVSGELFF. CDR3 DNA sequence: TGTGCCAGCAGCTTTGGAGCGGGAGTATCCGGGGAGCTGTTTTTT.

The rearrangement uses TRBV7-9 and TRBJ1-4; D is uncertain. With 5 bases removed from V and 5 bases from J, the gap between germline ends came to 12 bases. Looked up from germline, CDR1 is SEHNR and CDR2 is FQNEAQ (reference sequence). The CDR3 consists of 14 residues. The CDR3 DNA reads as TGTGCCAGCAGCCCACACGTCGGGAATGAAAAACTGTTTTTT. It encodes CASSPHVGNEKLFF.

This chain joins TRBV11-1 and TRBJ2-6; 7 bases are a match to TRBD1. The germline CDR1 and CDR2 sequences are SGHAT and FQDESV (reference sequence). The CDR3 has 15 amino acids. Trimming at V came to 5 bases and at J to 4 bases, leaving 5 bases not matched to a gene. The CDR3 reads CASSMTGTGANVLTF. For the CDR3, the DNA is TGTGCCAGCAGCATGACAGGGACAGGGGCCAACGTCCTGACTTTC. Combining the CDR3 with reference TRBV11-1 and TRBJ2-6 gives the whole variable domain EAEVAQSPRYKITEKSQAVAFWCDPISGHATLYWYRQILGQGPELLVQFQDESVVDDSQLPKDRFSAERLKGVDSTLKIQPAELGDSAMYLCASSMTGTGANVLTFGAGSRLTVL.